The sequence of this TCR beta chain was determined in a study of vaccination and CD4 T cells after COVID-19. General study findings and limits: Convalescent patients showed a median roughly 90% of reactive clones that were seen only post-vaccination.

Treatment noted: approximately nine-day PBMC culture with coronavirus spike peptide pools or control peptides (ViraFEST assay). The medium had half its volume replaced with fresh IL-2 medium on days 3 and 7. With around ten days of culture completed, CD4+ T cells were isolated by negative selection. V was trimmed by 3 bases and J by 0 bases, leaving 8 bases between them. The CDR3 length is 14 residues. This clonotype was seen a handful of times. Its antigen is currently unknown. Cultured CD4+ T-cell DNA underwent Oncomine TCR Beta short-read sequencing. Using the QIAamp micro DNA kit, genomic DNA was extracted from the CD4+ T cells that had been cultured. TCRdb called the PCR reads again in MiXCR, with one record for every CDR3 protein. The sample shows under 25,000 distinct CDR3 sequences, 45% to 60% of them seen only once.

The sequencing sample was made of CD4+ T cells from blood, cultured in vitro. V and J are TRBV12-3 or TRBV12-4 and TRBJ1-1, with D possibly matching TRBD1 (5 bases). The receptor's source is a human donor who had recovered from COVID-19. CDR3 sequence: CASSFDRLNTEAFF. For the CDR3, the DNA is TGTGCCAGCAGTTTCGACAGATTGAACACTGAAGCTTTCTTT.